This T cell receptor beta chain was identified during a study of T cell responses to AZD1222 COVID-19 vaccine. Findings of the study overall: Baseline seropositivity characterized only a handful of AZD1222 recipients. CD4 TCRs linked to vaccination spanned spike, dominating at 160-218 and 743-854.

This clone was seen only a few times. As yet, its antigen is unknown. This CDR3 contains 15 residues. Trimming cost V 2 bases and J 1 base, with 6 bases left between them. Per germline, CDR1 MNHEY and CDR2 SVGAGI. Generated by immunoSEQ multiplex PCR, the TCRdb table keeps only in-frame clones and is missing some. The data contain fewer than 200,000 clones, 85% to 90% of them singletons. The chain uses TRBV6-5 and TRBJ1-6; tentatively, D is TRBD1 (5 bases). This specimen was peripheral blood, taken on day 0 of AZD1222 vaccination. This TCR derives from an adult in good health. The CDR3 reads CASSYGGSYNSPLHF. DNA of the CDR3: TGTGCCAGCAGTTACGGGGGATCCTATAATTCACCCCTCCACTTT.